Listed below are T cell receptor beta chains from one sample, sequenced in a study of identical twins. MiXCR, run by TCRdb on the 5' RACE reads, gives a single entry per CDR3 protein. The sample records 500,000 to 550,000 distinct CDR3 sequences, more than 20% being singletons. This sample was also put to use in a study of yellow fever vaccine responses in identical twins.

Material for sequencing was CD4+ T cells sorted from blood. All receptors derive from a woman between 18 and 30 years old in good health. The conserved cysteine and the conserved F or W are not part of the CDR3 here. Each record gives: J gene, D gene, V gene, CDR3 protein. A D gene is named only where the DNA matches it firmly.

J: TRBJ2-1; D: TRBD1; V: TRBV5-1; CDR3: ASSPGQGLNNEQF
J: TRBJ2-1; D: TRBD2; V: TRBV6-5; CDR3: ASSYRGVNNEQF
J: TRBJ1-5; D: -; V: TRBV20-1; CDR3: SARGGINQPQH
J: TRBJ2-1; D: -; V: TRBV20-1; CDR3: SARASTSLDEQF
J: TRBJ2-3; D: -; V: TRBV15; CDR3: ATSRDVVYTQY
J: TRBJ2-5; D: TRBD2; V: TRBV20-1; CDR3: SARDLEREFQETQY
J: TRBJ2-1; D: TRBD2; V: TRBV20-1; CDR3: SAHRTSSFNEQF
J: TRBJ2-3; D: -; V: TRBV12-3/TRBV12-4; CDR3: ASMTGARDTQY
J: TRBJ2-7; D: TRBD2; V: TRBV7-8; CDR3: ASSGILAGVYEQY
J: TRBJ2-3; D: -; V: TRBV12-3/TRBV12-4; CDR3: ASRSGLTHHRTSTDTQY
J: TRBJ1-6; D: TRBD1; V: TRBV20-1; CDR3: SARSRDRGNSPLH
J: TRBJ2-3; D: TRBD2; V: TRBV12-3/TRBV12-4; CDR3: ASSLRGSGVGGAQY
J: TRBJ1-1; D: TRBD1; V: TRBV3-1; CDR3: ASISKGAGTEAF
J: TRBJ2-1; D: -; V: TRBV10-1; CDR3: ASSLGLPYNEQF
J: TRBJ2-7; D: -; V: TRBV7-9; CDR3: ASSSYTSSNYEQY
J: TRBJ1-2; D: -; V: TRBV27; CDR3: ASSLRQGVYGYT
J: TRBJ2-1; D: TRBD2; V: TRBV7-2; CDR3: ASSLLRLAGANEQF
J: TRBJ2-1; D: TRBD2; V: TRBV6-5; CDR3: ASSYSGNKNEQF
J: TRBJ2-1; D: TRBD2; V: TRBV3-1; CDR3: ASSQLAGPYNEQF
J: TRBJ2-5; D: TRBD2; V: TRBV9; CDR3: ASSKTSGGGRETQY
J: TRBJ2-2; D: -; V: TRBV9; CDR3: ASSRFGTNTGELF
J: TRBJ2-1; D: TRBD2; V: TRBV5-1; CDR3: ASSLTSGSSYNEQF
J: TRBJ1-6; D: -; V: TRBV7-9; CDR3: ASSLTRDYNSPLH
J: TRBJ2-3; D: -; V: TRBV5-5; CDR3: ASSWRSTDSDTQY
J: TRBJ2-2; D: -; V: TRBV12-3/TRBV12-4; CDR3: ASSPTEQGIGGELF
J: TRBJ2-1; D: TRBD2; V: TRBV4-1; CDR3: ASSQDFSGVAGWNEQF
J: TRBJ2-2; D: -; V: TRBV4-1; CDR3: ASSQTRVTGELF
J: TRBJ1-2; D: -; V: TRBV11-3; CDR3: ASSLPPGLYGYT
J: TRBJ2-5; D: -; V: TRBV20-1; CDR3: SASRGGGLIETQY
J: TRBJ2-7; D: -; V: TRBV14; CDR3: ASSLYHRSYEQY
J: TRBJ2-6; D: -; V: TRBV18; CDR3: ASSPLTGANVLT
J: TRBJ1-1; D: -; V: TRBV12-3/TRBV12-4; CDR3: ASSLRASTEAF
J: TRBJ2-1; D: -; V: TRBV5-5; CDR3: ASSADSSYNEQF
J: TRBJ2-7; D: TRBD2; V: TRBV7-6; CDR3: ASSLQEVAGVSYEQY
J: TRBJ2-1; D: -; V: TRBV6-5; CDR3: ASSYSRGSYNEQF
J: TRBJ2-4; D: -; V: TRBV20-1; CDR3: SAWDTSTAAKNIQY
J: TRBJ2-1; D: -; V: TRBV27; CDR3: ASSFGRERADNEQF
J: TRBJ1-5; D: -; V: TRBV6-1; CDR3: ASSLQSNQPQH
J: TRBJ1-1; D: -; V: TRBV3-1; CDR3: ASSRGHGAF
J: TRBJ2-5; D: -; V: TRBV12-3/TRBV12-4; CDR3: ASSLPPRRAQY
J: TRBJ2-1; D: TRBD1; V: TRBV12-3/TRBV12-4; CDR3: ASRPRSGQKNEQF
J: TRBJ1-1; D: TRBD1; V: TRBV5-1; CDR3: ASSLSRAGGRLNTEAF
J: TRBJ2-2; D: -; V: TRBV20-1; CDR3: SARQAGNTGELF
J: TRBJ2-3; D: TRBD2; V: TRBV2; CDR3: ATRIAGFTDTQY
J: TRBJ2-3; D: TRBD2; V: TRBV10-3; CDR3: AISDGQRAGAGDTQY
J: TRBJ2-1; D: TRBD1; V: TRBV10-3; CDR3: AITEGGTGMNEQF
J: TRBJ2-7; D: TRBD1; V: TRBV18; CDR3: ASSRAGTGSHEQY
J: TRBJ2-3; D: TRBD2; V: TRBV5-1; CDR3: ASSLTWTSGRSSGTDTQY
J: TRBJ2-3; D: -; V: TRBV20-1; CDR3: SARDSGTDTQY
J: TRBJ2-1; D: TRBD1; V: TRBV4-1; CDR3: ASSQDGRGGAYNEQF
J: TRBJ2-1; D: -; V: TRBV6-1; CDR3: ASSRLRYNEQF
J: TRBJ2-5; D: -; V: TRBV20-1; CDR3: SALGIQETQY
J: TRBJ2-7; D: TRBD1; V: TRBV12-3/TRBV12-4; CDR3: ASSLGGQGVNEQY
J: TRBJ2-7; D: TRBD1; V: TRBV29-1; CDR3: SVDGTGFAEQY